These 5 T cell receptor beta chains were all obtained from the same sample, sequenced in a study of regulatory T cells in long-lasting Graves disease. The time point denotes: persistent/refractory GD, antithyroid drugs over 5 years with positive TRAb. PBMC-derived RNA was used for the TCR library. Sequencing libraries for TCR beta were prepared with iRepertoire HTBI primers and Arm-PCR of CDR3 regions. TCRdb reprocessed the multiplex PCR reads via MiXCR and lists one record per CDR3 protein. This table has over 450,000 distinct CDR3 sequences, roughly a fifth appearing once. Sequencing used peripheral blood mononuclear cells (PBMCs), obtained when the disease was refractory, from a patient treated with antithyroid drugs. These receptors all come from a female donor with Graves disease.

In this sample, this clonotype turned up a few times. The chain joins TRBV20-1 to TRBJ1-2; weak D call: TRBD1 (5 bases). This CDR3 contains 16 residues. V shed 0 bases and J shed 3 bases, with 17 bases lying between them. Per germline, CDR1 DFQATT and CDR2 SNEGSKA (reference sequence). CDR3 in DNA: TGCAGTGCTAGAGAGGGGCACCACCGATACTACTATGGCTACACCTTC. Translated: CSAREGHHRYYYGYTF.

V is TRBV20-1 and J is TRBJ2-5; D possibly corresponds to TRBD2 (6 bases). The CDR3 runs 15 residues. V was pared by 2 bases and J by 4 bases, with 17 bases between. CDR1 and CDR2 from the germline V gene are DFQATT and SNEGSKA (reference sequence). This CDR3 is CSARRGLLLGETQYF. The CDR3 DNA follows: TGCAGTGCTAGAAGGGGACTGCTGTTGGGAGAGACCCAGTACTTC.

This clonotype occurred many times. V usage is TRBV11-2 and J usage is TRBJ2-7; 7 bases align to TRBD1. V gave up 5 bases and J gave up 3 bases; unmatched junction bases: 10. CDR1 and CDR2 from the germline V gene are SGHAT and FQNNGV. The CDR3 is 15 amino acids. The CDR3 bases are TGTGCCAGCAGCCTACTCATAGGGGGCTACTACGAGCAGTACTTC. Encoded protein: CASSLLIGGYYEQYF.

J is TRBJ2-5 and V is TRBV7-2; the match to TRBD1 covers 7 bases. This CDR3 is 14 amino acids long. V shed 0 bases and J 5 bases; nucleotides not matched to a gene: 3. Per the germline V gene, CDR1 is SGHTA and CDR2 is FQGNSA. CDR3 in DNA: TGTGCCAGCAGCTTAGCCCCGGACAGGGAGACCCAGTACTTC. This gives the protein CASSLAPDRETQYF.

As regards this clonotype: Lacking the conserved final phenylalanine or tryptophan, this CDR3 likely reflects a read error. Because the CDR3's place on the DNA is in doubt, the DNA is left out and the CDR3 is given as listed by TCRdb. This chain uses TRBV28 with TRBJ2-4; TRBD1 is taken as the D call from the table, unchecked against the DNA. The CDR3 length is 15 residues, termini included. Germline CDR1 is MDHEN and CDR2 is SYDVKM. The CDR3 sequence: CASSSPRDHRQYFGP.